The 10 T cell receptor beta chains in this list originate from one sample, sequenced in a study of shared clonotypes between healthy human individuals. This table comes from immunoSEQ multiplex PCR, and its TCRdb copy is limited to in-frame clones, with some not included. The data contain about 2.4 million clones, 93% of them seen just once; the ten biggest clones take up about 0.34%. The sample was naive CD4+ T cells from PBMCs. The subset denotes: CD45RA+ positively selected. These receptors were obtained from a man aged 18 to 30 in good health. Some clones in this sample may be carry-over from other donors' samples.

This clone appeared once. As DNA, the CDR3 is TGTGCCAGCAGCTTAAGGCCAGGGGACAATGAGCAGTTCTTC. Its protein product is CASSLRPGDNEQFF. The chain combines TRBV11-2 with TRBJ2-1, with D possibly TRBD1 on 6 matching bases. This CDR3 spans 14 amino acids. Germline V gives CDR1 SGHAT, CDR2 FQNNGV. Trimming stripped 2 bases from V and 5 bases from J, with 10 bases between.

The chain links TRBV11-2 to TRBJ2-1; no reliable D call. The CDR3 is 10 residues long. The V and J ends lost 0 bases and 9 bases respectively, with 0 bases between them. Germline-derived CDR1 and CDR2 are SGHAT and FQNNGV. CDR3: CASSLDEQFF. CDR3 coding DNA: TGTGCCAGCAGCTTAGATGAGCAGTTCTTC.

The V and J genes are TRBV7-8 and TRBJ2-6; 10 bases match TRBD1. CDR3 length: 16 residues. The V and J ends lost 6 bases and 0 bases, in that order; junction bases with no gene match: 2. The germline gives CDR1 SGHVS, CDR2 FQNEAQ. The CDR3 reads CASRGTGASGANVLTF. The DNA for the CDR3 is TGTGCCAGCAGAGGGACAGGGGCCTCTGGGGCCAACGTCCTGACTTTC. Using reference TRBV7-8 and TRBJ2-6 for the parts outside the CDR3, the full variable domain is GAGVSQSPRYKVAKRGQDVALRCDPISGHVSLFWYQQALGQGPEFLTYFQNEAQLDKSGLPSDRFFAERPEGSVSTLKIQRTQQEDSAVYLCASRGTGASGANVLTFGAGSRLTVL.

The chain carries TRBV28 and TRBJ1-4; D call uncertain. V lost 4 bases and J 0 bases, leaving 12 bases between the germline ends. This CDR3 spans 16 amino acids. Germline CDR1 and CDR2: MDHEN and SYDVKM. The CDR3 DNA follows: TGTGCCAGCAGTTCGCGGGAAGCGGCAACTAATGAAAAACTGTTTTTT. Translation: CASSSREAATNEKLFF.

The V and J genes are TRBV6-1 and TRBJ1-1; D ambiguous. This CDR3 comprises 15 residues. V lost 7 bases to trimming and J lost 1 base, with 16 bases between them. Per germline, CDR1 MNHNS and CDR2 SASEGT. CDR3 region: CASTKLAGENTEAFF. In DNA form, the CDR3 reads TGTGCCAGCACTAAATTGGCCGGAGAGAACACTGAAGCTTTCTTT.

The chain carries TRBV5-1 and TRBJ1-5; D is ambiguous. From germline, CDR1 is SGHRS and CDR2 YFSETQ. This CDR3 has 14 amino acids. The V end was cut by 4 bases, the J end by 3 bases, with 11 bases between. DNA for the CDR3: TGCGCCAGCAGCCCGGACGGCAACAATCAGCCCCAGCATTTT. It codes for CASSPDGNNQPQHF.

The V and J genes are TRBV4-2 and TRBJ2-1; tentative D call: TRBD1 (5 bases). Trimming cost V 2 bases and J 5 bases, with 10 bases left between them. CDR3 length: 14 amino acids. Germline-derived CDR1 and CDR2 are LGHNA and YNFKEQ. In DNA form, the CDR3 reads TGTGCCAGCAGCCAAACGGACACCAACAATGAGCAGTTCTTC. This sequence encodes CASSQTDTNNEQFF.

This rearrangement joins TRBV7-2 to TRBJ1-2; no reliable D call. This CDR3 has 13 amino acids. V was trimmed by 7 bases and J by 8 bases, leaving 17 bases between them. The germline V gene has CDR1 SGHTA and CDR2 FQGNSA. This CDR3 reads CASTGASSIGYTF. The CDR3 nucleotides are TGTGCCAGCACGGGCGCCTCATCTATAGGCTACACCTTC. Supplemented by reference TRBV7-2 and TRBJ1-2, the full variable domain reads GAGVSQSPSNKVTEKGKDVELRCDPISGHTALYWYRQSLGQGLEFLIYFQGNSAPDKSGLPSDRFSAERTGGSVSTLTIQRTQQEDSAVYLCASTGASSIGYTFGSGTRLTVV.

The V call is TRBV6-6, the J call TRBJ2-3; the D gene is possibly TRBD2 (5 bases). In germline, CDR1 is MNHNY, CDR2 SVGAGI (reference sequence). Trimming removed 6 bases from V and 5 bases from J, with 9 bases in between. The CDR3 spans 12 residues. CDR3 sequence reads: CASRDRGDTQYF. For the CDR3, the DNA is TGTGCCAGCAGGGACCGGGGAGATACGCAGTATTTT.

V usage is TRBV6-6 and J usage is TRBJ2-7; TRBD2 aligns across 9 bases. Germline loops: CDR1 MNHNY, CDR2 SVGAGI (reference sequence). This CDR3 contains 14 residues. The J segment lost 0 bases and the V segment lost 4 bases, leaving 1 base of the junction unmatched. The CDR3 DNA follows: TGTGCCAGCAGTTTTAGCGGGAGCTCCTACGAGCAGTACTTC. It codes for CASSFSGSSYEQYF.